This TCR beta chain was obtained from a study of T-cell reconstitution after alpha-beta-depleted transplantation in children (dated by TCRdb to 2015 to 2016). Background for the entire study: The study quantitatively tracked T-cell immune reconstitution after TCRalphabeta/CD19-depleted allogeneic hematopoietic cell transplantation in children using TCR repertoire profiling.

Study-wide findings and limitations: The high TCRbeta diversity at day 60 in some patients was ascribed to recipient T cells and intrathymic progenitors that had survived conditioning. The apparently early alphabetaT-cell count recovery about two months after transplant was reportedly dependent on only several hundred rapidly expanded clones derived from non-depleted graft cells. Over subsequent months, a decline in hyperexpanded clone frequencies was noted, and after one year, T-cell counts and TCRbeta diversity were mostly ascribed to newly produced T cells.

The treatment or condition label corresponds to: allogeneic hematopoietic cell transplantation with graft depleted of TCRalphabeta T cells and CD19 B cells. The children who served as transplant recipients had been given grafts of TCRalphabeta/CD19-depleted allogeneic hematopoietic cells. Libraries were made using PCR. Reads for this sample came from an Illumina HiSeq 2500. To normalize quantification of the TCRbeta repertoire, the TCR libraries were built with molecular barcoding that relied on unique molecular identifiers. The public reads were reprocessed in TCRdb via fastp at Q25 and MiXCR, keeping in-frame beta chains. Merged by CDR3 protein, the rows form single entries marked with the most common genes and DNA. This sample holds 150,000 to 200,000 distinct CDR3 sequences; 8.5% to 14% were observed only once. Under 15% of the sample lies in the top ten. Comment on this clonotype: Its antigen target is currently unknown. Base quality data are lacking; no much larger clone is found one base away.

The material was PBMCs, obtained before TCRalphabeta/CD19-depleted stem cell transplant. This receptor was taken from a boy aged 2 to 10 with acute myeloid leukemia, due to receive a stem cell transplant.

In nucleotides, the sequence is TGCGCCAGCAGCCAAGGGACGCGAGTCGCCTACGAGCAGTACTTC. This encodes CASSQGTRVAYEQYF. The chain was built from TRBV4-1 and TRBJ2-7; no D gene is confidently identified. The CDR3 contains 15 residues, cysteine and phenylalanine counted. Only the CDR3 DNA is retained, 45 bases long and in frame from the first base. The germline ends are 12 bases apart after V is trimmed by 1 base and J by 2 bases. The germline V gene supplies CDR1 MGHRA and CDR2 YSYEKL.